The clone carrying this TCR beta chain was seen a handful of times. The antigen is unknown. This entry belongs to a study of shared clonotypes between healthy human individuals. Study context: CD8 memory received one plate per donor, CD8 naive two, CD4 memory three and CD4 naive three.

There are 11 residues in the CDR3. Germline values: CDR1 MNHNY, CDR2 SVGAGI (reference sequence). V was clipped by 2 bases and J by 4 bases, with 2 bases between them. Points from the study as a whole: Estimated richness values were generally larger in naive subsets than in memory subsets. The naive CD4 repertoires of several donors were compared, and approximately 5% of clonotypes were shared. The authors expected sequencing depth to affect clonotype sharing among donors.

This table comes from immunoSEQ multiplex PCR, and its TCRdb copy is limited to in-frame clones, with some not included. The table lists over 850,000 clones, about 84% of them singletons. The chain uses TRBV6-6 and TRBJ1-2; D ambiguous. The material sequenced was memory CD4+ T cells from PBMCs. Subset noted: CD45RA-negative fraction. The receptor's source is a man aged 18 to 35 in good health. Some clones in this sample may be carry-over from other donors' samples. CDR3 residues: CASSYVYGYTF. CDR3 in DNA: TGTGCCAGCAGTTACGTCTATGGCTACACCTTC.